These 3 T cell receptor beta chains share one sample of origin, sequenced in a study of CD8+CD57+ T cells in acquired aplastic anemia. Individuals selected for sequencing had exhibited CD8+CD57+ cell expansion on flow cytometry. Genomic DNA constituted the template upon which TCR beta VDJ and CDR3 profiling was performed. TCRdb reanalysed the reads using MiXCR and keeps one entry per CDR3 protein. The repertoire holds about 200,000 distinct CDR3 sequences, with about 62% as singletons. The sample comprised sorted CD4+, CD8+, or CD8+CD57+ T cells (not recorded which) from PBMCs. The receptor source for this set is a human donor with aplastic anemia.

This CDR3 is CASSLEDPWAFF. In nucleotides, the CDR3 is TGTGCCAGCAGCTTAGAGGACCCGTGGGCTTTCTTT. V is TRBV7-9 and J is TRBJ1-1; D is undetermined. This CDR3 has 12 amino acids. In germline, CDR1 is SEHNR, CDR2 FQNEAQ (reference sequence). Trimming cost V 1 base and J 11 bases, with 11 bases left between them.

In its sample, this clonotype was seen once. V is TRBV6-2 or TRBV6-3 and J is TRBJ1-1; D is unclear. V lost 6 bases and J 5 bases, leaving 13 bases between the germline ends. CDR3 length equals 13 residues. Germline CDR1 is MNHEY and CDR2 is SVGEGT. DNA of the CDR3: TGTGCCAGCAGAAAGAACAGAGGGACTGAAGCTTTCTTT. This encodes CASRKNRGTEAFF.

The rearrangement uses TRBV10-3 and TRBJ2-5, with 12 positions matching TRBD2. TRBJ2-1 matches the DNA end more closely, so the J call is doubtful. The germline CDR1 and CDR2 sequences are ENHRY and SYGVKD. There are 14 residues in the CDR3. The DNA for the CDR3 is TGTGCCATCCTCGCTAGCGGGGGGGCAGGGGGGCAGTTCTTC. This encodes CAILASGGAGGQFF.